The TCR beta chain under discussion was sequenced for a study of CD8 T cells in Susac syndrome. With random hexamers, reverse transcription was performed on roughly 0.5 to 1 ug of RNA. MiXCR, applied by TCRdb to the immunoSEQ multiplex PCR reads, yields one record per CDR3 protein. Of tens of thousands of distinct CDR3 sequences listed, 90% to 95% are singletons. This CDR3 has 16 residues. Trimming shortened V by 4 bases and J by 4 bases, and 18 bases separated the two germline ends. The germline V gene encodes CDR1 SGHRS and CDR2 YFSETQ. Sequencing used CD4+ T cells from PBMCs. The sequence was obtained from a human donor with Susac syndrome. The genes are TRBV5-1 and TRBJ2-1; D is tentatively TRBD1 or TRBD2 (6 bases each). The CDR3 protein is CASSARGDTVYNEQFF. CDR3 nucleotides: TGCGCCAGCAGCGCCCGCGGGGACACCGTATACAATGAGCAGTTCTTC.